This T cell receptor (beta chain) comes out of a study of blood T cell repertoires in COVID-19 (dated by TCRdb to about 2020). About the study as a whole: Samples from collaborators originated in the United States, Italy and Spain and spanned both the acute and convalescent phases of COVID-19. The samples were drawn from the first 160 participants of the ongoing ImmuneRACE study and from some 1,300 subjects provided by 6 global collaborators. Subjects who had been exposed to COVID-19, were actively infected with it, or had recovered from it provided the deeply sampled blood TCRbeta repertoires that made up the dataset. The prospective study material was composed of cDNA or gDNA derived from T cells, B-cell-depleted T cells, or PBMCs. A de-identified subject ID, COVID-19 status, age in years and sex were almost always included in the sample metadata. A freely available public database, intended as a resource for researchers studying the immune response to SARS-CoV-2, is where the repertoires were released. Where available, HLA class I and class II types were taken from metadata supplied by the sample provider and were not determined by assay-based typing.

The germline V gene provides CDR1 SGHDN and CDR2 FVKESK. The CDR3 measures 17 amino acids from cysteine to phenylalanine. Only the CDR3 DNA is retained, 51 bases long and in frame from the first base. Clipping removes 4 bases from V and 0 bases from J, with 8 as the unmatched junction base count. Collaborating institutions collected whole blood in K2EDTA tubes following their own protocols. For TCRbeta analysis, collaborators shipped samples as frozen whole blood, isolated PBMCs, or DNA extracted from either of those sample types. The study at large found these results: How much clinical and demographic metadata was included differed by source and by participant, and the metadata was provided uncurated.

As concerns this clone: Its antigen has not been determined. The sample holds no much larger clone one base away, and base qualities are not on file.

TCRbeta CDR3 regions were amplified from genomic DNA using the immunoSEQ Assay, a bias-controlled multiplex PCR. As for the authors' bioinformatics: The number of nucleated cells in each sample was estimated from the amplification of reference gene primers within the assay. To quantify the absolute abundance of each unique TCRbeta CDR3 rearrangement, sequence reads were collapsed and filtered. For each sample, productive Simpson clonality was calculated as the square root of Simpson's diversity index across productive rearrangements. The clones in this table, taken by TCRdb from immuneACCESS, are in-frame only. Not every clone is retained; where verified, under half of the shortfall comes from an unresolved V gene, and the cause of the rest is unknown. That table is the source of V, J and clone size, and D and trimming were worked out from the DNA. The sample table contains under 250,000 clones; only one count was recorded for 65% to 90% of them. The ten top clones hold around 13% of the sample.

The clonotype originates from a human donor in a cohort sampled during active COVID-19. The V and J genes are TRBV14 and TRBJ2-2; 7 of the junction bases match TRBD1. The material sequenced was peripheral blood. The CDR3 corresponds to CASSRITGTANTGELFF. In nucleotides, the sequence is TGTGCCAGCAGCCGCATAACCGGGACAGCGAACACCGGGGAGCTGTTTTTT.